Listed below are T cell receptor beta chains from one sample, sequenced in a study of T cell repertoires in cytomegalovirus infection. TCRdb reprocessed the reads with MiXCR, giving one entry per CDR3 protein. The profile shows just over 300,000 distinct CDR3 sequences, roughly a sixth of them singletons. The sequenced material came from PBMCs. All receptors come from a human donor in good health (CMV status not recorded). Some clones in this sample may be carry-over from other donors' samples. Both conserved end residues are part of each CDR3. Each record gives: J gene, V gene, CDR3 protein.

>TRBJ1-2|TRBV20-1
CSARDLRWKGGYTF
>TRBJ2-7|TRBV28
CASSLSGLGRRAPYEQYF
>TRBJ1-4|TRBV28
CASSPGTASNEKLFF
>TRBJ2-2|TRBV4-1
CASSQVLALTGELFF
>TRBJ2-1|TRBV10-3
CAISEGLISNEPVFF
>TRBJ2-3|TRBV12-3/TRBV12-4
CASRGDGWGTDTQYF
>TRBJ2-5|TRBV4-2
CASSQEAGKETQYF
>TRBJ1-5|TRBV29-1
CSVEQGRNQPQHF
>TRBJ2-1|TRBV5-1
CASSRTGHNEQFF
>TRBJ1-1|TRBV12-3/TRBV12-4
CASSLAPGVTEAFF
>TRBJ2-1|TRBV4-3
CASSQDDTLRGVEQFF
>TRBJ1-5|TRBV7-8
CASSTYRGSNQPQHF
>TRBJ1-4|TRBV28
CASKQGGLDEKLFF
>TRBJ1-4|TRBV7-9
CASSFGQGVAGKLFF
>TRBJ2-7|TRBV6-2/TRBV6-3
CASSYPQGSVYEQYF
>TRBJ2-3|TRBV7-3
CASRLPGTNTDTQYF
>TRBJ2-1|TRBV10-3
CAISELGPEQFF
>TRBJ2-7|TRBV28
CASGTQVLREQYF
>TRBJ1-2|TRBV4-2
CASSQGNPRDLYGYTF
>TRBJ2-1|TRBV2
CASGRESSYNEQFF
>TRBJ1-1|TRBV6-5
CASSWDRLTPEAFF
>TRBJ2-5|TRBV6-2/TRBV6-3
CASSDLETGQETQYF
>TRBJ1-6|TRBV4-3
CASSQDLDSPLHF
>TRBJ1-1|TRBV3-1
CASSPLMTGEAFF
>TRBJ2-7|TRBV27
CASSSAVQSSYEQYF
>TRBJ2-6|TRBV12-3/TRBV12-4
CASRRASGANVLTF
>TRBJ1-5|TRBV7-2
CASSSAGGRLNQPQHF
>TRBJ2-1|TRBV28
CASSQGQDIDNEQFF
>TRBJ2-3|TRBV6-5
CASSYSLAGGIADTQYF
>TRBJ1-1|TRBV4-2
CASSQDVRGDTEAFF
>TRBJ1-4|TRBV20-1
CSARDQGANEKLFF
>TRBJ1-6|TRBV4-2
CASSQEARADSPLHF
>TRBJ2-1|TRBV7-2
CASRDRGALDPYYNEQFF
>TRBJ2-1|TRBV2
CASRGDSHEQFF
>TRBJ1-1|TRBV6-1
CASRATGNTEAFF
>TRBJ2-3|TRBV5-4
CASSSPGPRRTDTQYF
>TRBJ2-5|TRBV6-2/TRBV6-3
CASSPDLRLNREETQYF
>TRBJ2-1|TRBV10-3
CAISESSGGAYNEQFF
>TRBJ2-7|TRBV19
CASSIGEAYEQYF
>TRBJ2-1|TRBV11-2
CASSPPSGRTYNEQFF
>TRBJ1-5|TRBV7-9
CASSLGQGGSQPQHF
>TRBJ2-5|TRBV9
CASSGGAIQETQYF
>TRBJ2-3|TRBV12-3/TRBV12-4
CASSLGTTDTQYF
>TRBJ2-2|TRBV4-2
CASRPSLAGNTGELFF
>TRBJ2-7|TRBV7-6
CASTRGEGYEQYF
>TRBJ2-1|TRBV9
CASSVEGREQFF
>TRBJ2-5|TRBV7-2
CASSFAGGPGETQYF
>TRBJ1-1|TRBV7-2
CASSAGVLTEAFF
>TRBJ1-5|TRBV12-3/TRBV12-4
CASSFGEPQHF
>TRBJ1-1|TRBV6-5
CASSRRQETNTEAFF
>TRBJ1-5|TRBV7-2
CASSFTGTENQPQHF